Below are 11 T cell receptor beta chains sequenced from a single sample in a study of T cells after yellow fever vaccination. TCRdb reprocessed the 5' RACE reads with MiXCR, giving one entry per CDR3 protein. The data hold under 150,000 distinct CDR3 sequences, with 13% to 15% observed a single time. This specimen was CD8+ T cells sorted from PBMCs, taken 5 days after the yellow fever booster vaccination. All receptors come from a man between 18 and 35 years old who received the YFV17D yellow fever vaccine.

This clonotype came up a few times. This sequence joins TRBV29-1 and TRBJ2-6; 8 positions agree with TRBD2. J lost 0 bases, V lost 5 bases, and 6 bases had no gene match. The germline CDR1 and CDR2 sequences are SQVTM and ANQGSEA. The CDR3 runs 16 residues. The CDR3 DNA reads TGCAGCGTTACAGGTAGCGGGGACTCTGGGGCCAACGTCCTGACTTTC. As protein: CSVTGSGDSGANVLTF.

This clonotype was observed a handful of times. The chain uses TRBV19 and TRBJ2-1, with D perhaps matching TRBD2 (5 bases). V was shortened by 4 bases and J by 4 bases, with 8 bases between the two germline ends. The CDR3 spans 13 residues. The germline V gene has CDR1 LNHDA and CDR2 SQIVND (reference sequence). The CDR3 DNA follows: TGTGCCAGTAGTACCGGGAAATACAATGAGCAGTTCTTC. Translation gives CASSTGKYNEQFF.

The CDR3 coding sequence is TGTGCCAGCAGCCCTGGGACAGCCCTCACAGATACGCAGTATTTT. It codes for CASSPGTALTDTQYF. The gene calls are TRBV5-4 and TRBJ2-3; the match to TRBD1 covers 7 bases. Per the germline V gene, CDR1 is SGHNT and CDR2 is YYREEE (reference sequence). This CDR3 is built from 15 residues. Trimming removed 4 bases from V and 2 bases from J; junction bases left unmatched: 7.

The J gene is TRBJ2-1, the V gene TRBV28, with D tentatively TRBD1 or TRBD2 (5 bases each). The CDR3 covers 16 residues. The ends were cut back, 6 bases at V and 0 bases at J, with 15 bases in the middle. Per the germline V gene, CDR1 is MDHEN and CDR2 is SYDVKM. CDR3 sequence: CASRLTGLNSYNEQFF. The CDR3 coding sequence is TGTGCCAGCAGGCTTACAGGACTGAACTCCTACAATGAGCAGTTCTTC.

This clonotype occurred a few times. This chain links TRBV12-3 or TRBV12-4 with TRBJ2-1; unclear D gene. V was clipped by 2 bases and J by 0 bases, with 5 bases between them. CDR3 size: 14 residues. DNA for the CDR3: TGTGCCAGCAGTTTAACAAGCTCCTACAATGAGCAGTTCTTC. Protein sequence: CASSLTSSYNEQFF.

This clonotype came up a few times. This sequence joins TRBV13 and TRBJ2-7; 10 positions agree with TRBD1. J was trimmed by 7 bases and V by 5 bases; bases with no gene match: 8. CDR3 length: 14 residues. The germline V gene encodes CDR1 PRHDT and CDR2 FYEKMQ (reference sequence). The CDR3 sequence: CASSREGQGSEQYF. The CDR3 DNA reads TGTGCCAGCAGCCGGGAGGGACAGGGGTCAGAGCAGTACTTC.

This clonotype was seen once. This rearrangement joins TRBV28 to TRBJ2-6, with D maybe TRBD1 (6 bases). The CDR3 loop spans 21 amino acids. In germline, CDR1 is MDHEN, CDR2 SYDVKM. Trimming took 4 bases from V and 0 from J, leaving 25 bases between them. The CDR3 loop is CASSSPPLTGPESSGANVLTF. In nucleotides, the CDR3 is TGTGCCAGCAGTTCCCCCCCTTTGACAGGCCCCGAGAGCTCTGGGGCCAACGTCCTGACTTTC.

This rearrangement joins TRBV3-1 to TRBJ1-2, with D possibly TRBD1 on 5 matching bases. CDR3 length equals 13 residues. CDR1 is LGHDT and CDR2 is YNNKEL in the germline V gene (reference sequence). Trimming cost V 3 bases and J 10 bases, with 15 bases left between them. The CDR3 DNA sequence: TGTGCCAGCAGCCAGGTGACTCAGGGTTTCTACACCTTC. Translating gives CASSQVTQGFYTF.

This clonotype was counted a few times. J is TRBJ1-6 and V is TRBV30; possibly TRBD1 for D (6 bases). The CDR3 extends over 15 amino acids. Germline V lookup: CDR1 GTSNPN, CDR2 SVGIG (reference sequence). V was trimmed by 2 bases and J by 14 bases, leaving 22 bases between them. CDR3 residues: CAWSRTSQGLRALHF. CDR3 in DNA: TGTGCCTGGAGTCGTACGTCACAGGGCCTCAGGGCCCTCCACTTT.

The chain has TRBV5-1 and TRBJ2-3; 13 nucleotides align to TRBD2. The CDR3 runs 18 residues. After removal of 4 bases from V and 2 bases from J, the junction contained 10 bases not matched to a gene. Germline lookup yields CDR1 SGHRS and CDR2 YFSETQ. The CDR3 DNA reads as TGCGCCAGCAGCAATGCCGGACTAGCGGGGGTGAACACAGATACGCAGTATTTT. Residues: CASSNAGLAGVNTDTQYF.

The chain employs TRBV4-1 and TRBJ1-1; D uncertain. The germline gives CDR1 MGHRA, CDR2 YSYEKL. This CDR3 has 15 amino acids. With 0 bases removed from V and 2 bases from J, the gap between germline ends came to 10 bases. The CDR3 DNA is TGCGCCAGCAGCCAAGATATCACAGTTAACACTGAAGCTTTCTTT. Its translation: CASSQDITVNTEAFF.